This T cell receptor beta chain was found in a study of technical replicates of blood from a handful of donors. Germline lookup yields CDR1 SEHNR and CDR2 FQNEAQ (reference sequence). The CDR3 length is 13 residues. V lost 5 bases and J 4 bases, leaving 11 bases between the germline ends. Data came from immunoSEQ multiplex PCR; TCRdb stores just in-frame clones and leaves some out. Among 75,000 to 100,000 clones listed, around nine tenths were seen once. The origin of this receptor is a human donor in good health. Sequencing input: T cells isolated from PBMCs. This chain joins TRBV7-9 and TRBJ1-1; D is undetermined. CDR3 nucleotide sequence: TGTGCCAGCAGCCAGGAATTTAGCACTGAAGCTTTCTTT. Translation: CASSQEFSTEAFF.